A single sample gave rise to the 26 T cell receptor beta chains below, sequenced in a study of T cells in Graves' hyperthyroidism and ophthalmopathy (dated by TCRdb to between 2018 and 2020). Receptors were amplified or captured by multiplex PCR. The sequencer was an Illumina HiSeq 2000. TCR beta CDR3 regions were amplified from RNA transcripts. For the first round of RT-PCR on the TCR CDR3, the HTBI primer set was used together with the Qiagen OneStep RT-PCR kit. The raw public data were reprocessed by TCRdb itself: fastp quality trimming at Q25, MiXCR clonotype calling, in-frame beta chains only. Each entry merges the rows of one CDR3 protein and shows their most common DNA and genes. This sample holds about 740,000 distinct CDR3 sequences; 13% to 15% were observed only once. The ten top clones hold 10% to 13% of the sample. Sequenced material: blood. These receptors all stem from a woman aged 18-29 years with Graves' hyperthyroidism.

The chain couples TRBV29-1 to TRBJ2-3, with D tentatively TRBD2 (6 bases). Germline V gene data show CDR1 as SQVTM and CDR2 as ANQGSEA. There are 14 residues in the CDR3. Trimming removed 7 bases at V and 5 bases at J, with 19 bases between. The CDR3 protein is CSAGFGTGGDTQYF. Written as DNA, the CDR3 is TGCAGCGCTGGTTTTGGGACTGGCGGAGATACGCAGTATTTT.

On this clonotype: A read error is possible here, since a much larger clone lies one base away. The CDR3 does not end in the conserved phenylalanine or tryptophan, so this is likely a read error. The gene calls are TRBV6-2 or TRBV6-3 and TRBJ2-1; D unresolved. Germline lookup yields CDR1 MNHEY and CDR2 SVGEGT. Trimming removed 6 bases from V and 3 bases from J, with 9 bases in between. This CDR3 has 13 amino acids. The CDR3, as DNA: TGTGCCAGCAGCCAAGTGTACTACAATGAGCAGTTCCTC. Amino acid sequence: CASSQVYYNEQFL.

The sample holds many counts of this clonotype. The V call is TRBV4-1, the J call TRBJ2-1; tentative D call: TRBD2 (5 bases). Per germline, CDR1 MGHRA and CDR2 YSYEKL. The CDR3 runs to 16 residues. The ends were cut back, 7 bases at V and 0 bases at J, with 16 bases in the middle. CDR3 nucleotides: TGCGCCAGCACCCGGCGAGGGATAGTCTCCTACAATGAGCAGTTCTTC. Protein: CASTRRGIVSYNEQFF.

This clonotype showed up just a few times. The V gene is TRBV10-3, the J gene TRBJ2-7; D not certain. The V and J ends lost 2 bases and 5 bases respectively, with 7 bases between them. Germline V gene data show CDR1 as ENHRY and CDR2 as SYGVKD. This CDR3 is built from 12 residues. DNA for the CDR3: TGTGCCATCAGTGAGGGGCTCAACGAGCAGTACTTC. It is translated as CAISEGLNEQYF.

The chain recombines TRBV6-1 with TRBJ1-5; maybe TRBD1 (5 bases). Trimming stripped 6 bases from V and 7 bases from J, with 16 bases between. In germline, CDR1 is MNHNS, CDR2 SASEGT. CDR3 length equals 14 residues. The CDR3 DNA reads TGTGCCAGCAGAGCGGCAGGGAGGGCCCAGCCCCAGCATTTT. Encoded protein: CASRAAGRAQPQHF.

The gene calls are TRBV27 and TRBJ2-2; unclear D gene. The V end was cut by 3 bases, the J end by 6 bases, with 8 bases between. The CDR3 is made up of 13 amino acids. CDR1 is MNHEY, CDR2 SMNVEV, per germline (reference sequence). CDR3 coding DNA: TGTGCCAGCAGTTTCTATGCTCCCGGGGAGCTGTTTTTT. This translates into CASSFYAPGELFF.

This clonotype came up a few times. The rearrangement links TRBV10-2 to TRBJ2-1; 9 nucleotides align to TRBD2. CDR1 and CDR2 (germline): WSHSY, SAAADI. The CDR3 is made up of 16 amino acids. V shed 4 bases, J shed 6 bases, and the junction held 10 bases outside the gene matches. This chain's CDR3 is CASSGLAGEQGNEQFF. The CDR3 coding sequence is TGCGCCAGCAGTGGGTTAGCGGGAGAACAGGGCAATGAGCAGTTCTTC.

This clonotype occurred many times. The chain carries TRBV27 and TRBJ1-5, with unresolved D. This CDR3 contains 14 residues. V dropped 6 bases and J dropped 0 bases, with 9 bases sitting between them. CDR1 and CDR2 from the germline V gene are MNHEY and SMNVEV (reference sequence). In nucleotides, the CDR3 is TGTGCCAGCAGGGGTGGGAATAGCAATCAGCCCCAGCATTTT. Its translation: CASRGGNSNQPQHF.

This clonotype showed up just a few times. This sequence joins TRBV6-1 and TRBJ2-3; 8 nucleotides line up with TRBD2. V was pared by 6 bases and J by 3 bases, with 8 bases of the junction left unmatched. CDR1 is MNHNS and CDR2 is SASEGT in the germline V gene. CDR3 length: 15 amino acids. CDR3 region: CASRFGREETDTQYF. The CDR3 DNA reads TGTGCCAGCAGATTCGGGAGGGAGGAGACAGATACGCAGTATTTT.

The rearrangement links TRBV19 to TRBJ1-1; 7 nucleotides line up with TRBD1. The CDR3 spans 14 residues. Trimming removed 7 bases from V and 4 bases from J; junction bases left unmatched: 9. Germline CDR1 reads LNHDA; CDR2 reads SQIVND (reference sequence). The CDR3 sequence: CASTVGQYFTEAFF. The CDR3 coding sequence is TGTGCCAGTACCGTGGGACAGTACTTCACTGAAGCTTTCTTT.

CDR3 in DNA: TGTGCCTGGAGTATAGGACTAGCGGGTGGTGAGCAGTTCTTC. This codes for CAWSIGLAGGEQFF. The chain uses TRBV30 and TRBJ2-1; 11 bases are a match to TRBD2. The germline gives CDR1 GTSNPN, CDR2 SVGIG (reference sequence). J gave up 9 bases and V 2 bases, and 6 bases lay outside the gene matches. The CDR3 spans 14 residues.

This chain links TRBV12-3 or TRBV12-4 with TRBJ2-5; D may correspond to TRBD1 or TRBD2 (6 bases each). The V gene lost 5 bases and the J gene lost 6 bases, with 16 bases spanning the gap. This CDR3 contains 14 residues. The CDR3 DNA sequence: TGTGCCAGCAGTCAAGGGGGACTTCAAAAGACCCAGTACTTC. Translated, it gives CASSQGGLQKTQYF.

This clonotype has more than one count but fewer than ten. The chain recombines TRBV7-9 with TRBJ2-3; 8 positions match TRBD1. V gave up 5 bases and J gave up 5 bases; unmatched junction bases: 9. This CDR3 contains 15 residues. Per the germline V gene, CDR1 is SEHNR and CDR2 is FQNEAQ (reference sequence). CDR3 loop: CASSLDRAYGDTQYF. Written as DNA, the CDR3 is TGTGCCAGCAGCCTGGACAGGGCGTATGGAGATACGCAGTATTTT.

The gene calls are TRBV14 and TRBJ2-1; D is possibly TRBD1 (6 bases). The V end was cut by 3 bases, the J end by 6 bases, with 15 bases between. The CDR3 length is 15 residues. The germline CDR1 and CDR2 sequences are SGHDN and FVKESK. CDR3 region: CASSQDTGFGNEQFF. DNA of the CDR3: TGTGCCAGCAGCCAGGACACAGGGTTCGGCAATGAGCAGTTCTTC.

This clonotype was seen a handful of times. V is TRBV28 and J is TRBJ1-1, with D perhaps TRBD1 (5 bases). This CDR3 has 17 amino acids. V dropped 6 bases and J dropped 1 base, with 21 bases sitting between them. Germline V gene lookup returns CDR1 MDHEN and CDR2 SYDVKM. CDR3 protein: CASRNRGTGNKNTEAFF. The CDR3 coding sequence is TGTGCCAGCAGAAACCGGGGGACGGGTAATAAGAACACTGAAGCTTTCTTT.

This clonotype was recorded many times. The gene calls are TRBV11-2 and TRBJ2-3; D call uncertain. Germline CDR1 is SGHAT and CDR2 is FQNNGV. The V gene lost 2 bases and the J gene lost 3 bases, with 9 bases spanning the gap. This CDR3 has 14 residues. CDR3 nucleotide sequence: TGTGCCAGCAGCTTAAGGGTTGGGACAGATACGCAGTATTTT. Its translation: CASSLRVGTDTQYF.

As to this clonotype: Possible read error: a much larger clone is one base away. The chain uses TRBV6-1 and TRBJ1-1; D is possibly TRBD1 (5 bases). CDR3 length: 14 amino acids. Germline assignment: CDR1 MNHNS and CDR2 SASEGT. DNA of the CDR3: TGTGCCAGCTCCCTCACAGGTTTGGGTTCTGAAGCTCTCTTT. Translation: CASSLTGLGSEALF.

In its sample, this clonotype was seen a few times. V gene TRBV7-9 combines with J gene TRBJ1-5, with D hard to call. CDR1 and CDR2 (germline): SEHNR, FQNEAQ (reference sequence). This CDR3 has 16 amino acids. Deletions cut 4 bases from V and 4 bases from J, with 17 bases between. The CDR3 nucleotides read TGTGCCAGCAGCTCCTCCCGGGCGGAGAATAATCAGCCCCAGCATTTT. This codes for CASSSSRAENNQPQHF.

The chain recombines TRBV3-1 with TRBJ2-7, with 9 bases lining up with TRBD1. The germline V gene encodes CDR1 LGHDT and CDR2 YNNKEL (reference sequence). There are 18 residues in the CDR3. V dropped 1 base and J dropped 3; count of bases not matched to a gene: 13. The CDR3 protein is CASSQATTTGGPLYEQYF. Written as DNA, the CDR3 is TGTGCCAGCAGCCAAGCGACGACGACAGGGGGACCTCTCTACGAGCAGTACTTC.

This clonotype has just a few counts. This sequence joins TRBV12-3 or TRBV12-4 and TRBJ2-3; TRBD1 or TRBD2 may be the D gene (5 bases each). Trimming removed 9 bases at V and 1 base at J, with 14 bases between. The length of the CDR3 is 14 residues. CDR3 sequence reads: CASGWGSGTDTQYF. CDR3 nucleotide sequence: TGTGCCAGTGGCTGGGGGAGTGGCACAGATACGCAGTATTTT.

This clonotype was counted only a few times. This rearrangement joins TRBV6-1 to TRBJ2-5; 9 bases fit TRBD1. The V segment lost 5 bases and the J segment 4 bases; nucleotides outside the gene matches: 5. The germline V gene encodes CDR1 MNHNS and CDR2 SASEGT. The CDR3 totals 14 residues. As DNA, the CDR3 is TGTGCCAGCAGTAAGACAGGGGGGGGAGAGACCCAGTACTTC. Encoded protein: CASSKTGGGETQYF.

V and J are TRBV2 and TRBJ2-2; 16 positions match TRBD2. Germline CDR1 SNHLY, CDR2 FYNNEI. The junction had 3 bases not matched to a gene; V was cut back by 6 bases and J by 5 bases. The CDR3 is 16 residues long. This CDR3 reads CASRPGLAGGTGELFF. The CDR3 DNA is TGTGCCAGCAGGCCGGGACTAGCGGGAGGGACCGGGGAGCTGTTTTTT.

This clonotype was detected a few times. The chain links TRBV30 to TRBJ1-6, with D unclear. The V end was cut by 2 bases, the J end by 10 bases, with 12 bases between. Germline V gene lookup returns CDR1 GTSNPN and CDR2 SVGIG (reference sequence). CDR3 size: 13 residues. CDR3 loop: CAWSNLGVSPLHF. The CDR3 DNA reads TGTGCCTGGAGTAACCTCGGGGTGTCACCCCTCCACTTT.

The chain recombines TRBV4-1 with TRBJ2-1; TRBD2 is a possible D gene (6 bases). This CDR3 region has 16 residues. V lost 0 bases and J lost 1, with 10 bases in between. Germline V gene data show CDR1 as MGHRA and CDR2 as YSYEKL. The CDR3 nucleotides read TGCGCCAGCAGCCAAGATTCCAGCGGGTCCTACAATGAGCAGTTCTTC. Amino acid sequence: CASSQDSSGSYNEQFF.

The chain joins TRBV25-1 to TRBJ2-7; 9 bases agree with TRBD2. This CDR3 has 16 residues. Looked up from germline, CDR1 is MGHDK and CDR2 is SYGVNS. After removal of 4 bases from V and 2 bases from J, the junction contained 9 bases not matched to a gene. The chain's CDR3 is CASSGYLAGVTYEQYF. CDR3 coding DNA: TGTGCCAGCAGTGGGTACTTAGCGGGAGTGACCTACGAGCAGTACTTC.

In its sample, this clonotype was seen a few times. The V call is TRBV7-8, the J call TRBJ1-2; no clear D. The CDR3 covers 13 residues. The germline gives CDR1 SGHVS, CDR2 FQNEAQ. The germline V and J ends were trimmed by 6 bases and 2 bases, with 10 bases remaining between them. The CDR3 loop is CASSLRWNYGYTF. CDR3 nucleotides: TGTGCCAGCAGTTTAAGGTGGAACTATGGCTACACCTTC. The full variable domain, its missing parts supplied by reference TRBV7-8 and TRBJ1-2, is GAGVSQSPRYKVAKRGQDVALRCDPISGHVSLFWYQQALGQGPEFLTYFQNEAQLDKSGLPSDRFFAERPEGSVSTLKIQRTQQEDSAVYLCASSLRWNYGYTFGSGTRLTVV.